This T cell receptor beta chain was sequenced during a study of blood T cell repertoires in COVID-19 (dated by TCRdb to about 2020). Regarding the complete study: The collaborator samples originated in the United States, Italy and Spain and spanned the acute and convalescent phases of COVID-19. The prospective study material was composed of cDNA or gDNA derived from T cells, B-cell-depleted T cells, or PBMCs. The sample metadata nearly always contained a de-identified subject ID, COVID-19 status, age in years and sex. HLA class I and class II types, where available, came from metadata supplied by the sample provider rather than from assay-based typing. Samples came from the ongoing ImmuneRACE study (first 160 participants) plus 1,254 subjects from 6 global collaborators. Deeply sampled blood TCRbeta repertoires from subjects exposed to, actively infected with, or recovered from COVID-19 were included in the dataset. The repertoires were made available in a free public database intended to serve as a resource for research on the immune response to SARS-CoV-2. What the work shows at the level of the full study, not this receptor alone: How much clinical and demographic metadata was included differed by source and by participant, and the metadata was provided uncurated.

The CDR3 spans 17 residues, from the cysteine through the phenylalanine. CDR3 DNA is the only sequence kept; it has 51 bases, read in frame from the first base. Clipping removes 5 bases from V and 5 bases from J, with 13 as the unmatched junction base count. The germline V gene encodes CDR1 SGHVS and CDR2 FNYEAQ. Many counts were recorded for this clone. Its recognized antigen is unknown. The sample holds no much larger clone one base away, and base qualities are not on file. The immunoSEQ Assay, a bias-controlled multiplex PCR, was used to amplify TCRbeta CDR3 regions from genomic DNA. The source study handled its data this way. The number of nucleated cells in each sample was estimated from the amplification of reference gene primers within the assay. Sequence reads were collapsed and filtered to measure the absolute abundance of every unique TCRbeta CDR3 rearrangement. For each sample, productive Simpson clonality was calculated by taking the square root of Simpson's diversity index across productive rearrangements. Sourced from immuneACCESS, this table was stored by TCRdb with only in-frame sequences that have V and J called. A share of the clones is absent; for the studies checked, an unresolved V gene accounts for under half, and the remainder has no known explanation. Clonal size and the V and J genes are those of that table, whereas D and trimming came from the DNA. Recorded for this sample are 200,000 to 300,000 clones; 70% to 85% of them occurred a single time. About 2.1% of the sample belongs to the ten largest clones.

Samples from volunteer blood donors who had recovered from COVID-19 were contributed by a second Seattle source. The collaborating institutions used their own protocols to collect whole blood in K2EDTA tubes. Collaborator samples were shipped for TCRbeta analysis as frozen whole blood, isolated PBMCs, or DNA extracted from either sample type. The TCR originated in a man aged 40-49 years who had recovered from COVID-19. Sample: peripheral blood. The sequence links TRBV7-6 to TRBJ2-1; 9 bases in the middle match TRBD1. The CDR3 region reads CASSGGTGSREDNEQFF. The sequenced DNA is TGTGCCAGCAGCGGGGGGACAGGGTCGAGGGAAGACAATGAGCAGTTCTTC.